The next 13 T cell receptor beta chains were all read from a single sample in a study of T-cell reconstitution after alpha-beta-depleted transplantation in children (dated by TCRdb to 2016 to 2018). The protocol used for the library was PCR. These reads were obtained on an Illumina HiSeq 2500. To normalize quantification of the TCRbeta repertoire, the TCR libraries were built with molecular barcoding that relied on unique molecular identifiers. Using fastp trimming at Q25 and MiXCR clonotype assembly, TCRdb reanalyzed the public sequencing data and kept in-frame beta chains. Each entry is one CDR3 protein sequence, shown with its most common DNA and genes. Recorded for this sample are approximately 590,000 distinct CDR3 sequences; 10% of them occurred a single time. In total, the top ten clones hold 3.5% to 5% of the sample. Sequences were derived from PBMCs from the stem cell graft donor, sampled from the stem cell graft. The receptors were sampled from a human donor who donated a stem cell graft to a child with acute myeloid leukemia.

At least ten counts were recorded for this clonotype. The rearrangement uses TRBV20-1 and TRBJ1-1; D is unresolved. The CDR3 covers 14 residues. The germline V gene encodes CDR1 DFQATT and CDR2 SNEGSKA (reference sequence). V lost 3 bases and J 6 bases, leaving 17 bases between the germline ends. For the CDR3, the DNA is TGCAGTGCTAGTATCGACCTGGCCGGGGCTGAAGCTTTCTTT. Encoded protein: CSASIDLAGAEAFF.

This clonotype was seen many times. The genes are TRBV5-1 and TRBJ2-3, with D possibly TRBD2 on 6 matching bases. The germline gives CDR1 SGHRS, CDR2 YFSETQ. V lost 0 bases and J lost 4, with 18 bases in between. The CDR3 runs 17 residues. DNA of the CDR3: TGCGCCAGCAGCTTGGCCTTGCGGGAAGGGCTCGCAGATACGCAGTATTTT. Residues: CASSLALREGLADTQYF.

The CDR3 sequence is CSVDQYGYTF. In nucleotides, the CDR3 is TGCAGCGTTGATCAGTATGGCTACACCTTC. V and J are TRBV29-1 and TRBJ1-2; no clear D gene. CDR1 is SQVTM and CDR2 is ANQGSEA in the germline V gene. The V end lost 3 bases, the J end lost 5 bases, and 4 bases lay between the germline ends. CDR3 size: 10 residues. Variable domain in full (rest from reference TRBV29-1 and TRBJ1-2): SAVISQKPSRDICQRGTSLTIQCQVDSQVTMMFWYRQQPGQSLTLIATANQGSEATYESGFVIDKFPISRPNLTFSTLTVSNMSPEDSSIYLCSVDQYGYTFGSGTRLTVV.

The chain links TRBV12-3 or TRBV12-4 to TRBJ2-1; 10 bases are a match to TRBD2. V dropped 4 bases and J dropped 8; count of bases not matched to a gene: 8. The CDR3 is 15 amino acids. The CDR3 sequence is CASSSVPAGGYEQFF. For the CDR3, the DNA is TGTGCCAGCAGTTCCGTCCCAGCGGGAGGGTATGAGCAGTTCTTC.

This chain links TRBV7-2 with TRBJ2-7; perhaps TRBD2 as D (5 bases). V lost 5 bases, J lost 2 bases, and 10 bases lay in between. Germline lookup yields CDR1 SGHTA and CDR2 FQGNSA. This CDR3 has 13 amino acids. The CDR3 sequence is CASSRQRTYEQYF. DNA for the CDR3: TGTGCCAGCAGCCGCCAGCGGACCTACGAGCAGTACTTC.

The chain carries TRBV30 and TRBJ1-2; perhaps TRBD1 as D (6 bases). Germline-derived CDR1 and CDR2 are GTSNPN and SVGIG (reference sequence). V lost 7 bases and J lost 3, with 12 bases in between. This CDR3 has 12 amino acids. The DNA for the CDR3 is TGTGCCTCTCTCCCAGGGGACTATGGCTACACCTTC. It yields the protein CASLPGDYGYTF.

This clonotype was detected many times. The chain couples TRBV3-1 to TRBJ1-3, with D uncertain. Germline V CDR1 and CDR2: LGHDT, YNNKEL (reference sequence). Trimming removed 4 bases at V and 2 bases at J, with 9 bases between. The CDR3 is 14 amino acids. DNA for the CDR3: TGTGCCAGCAGCCCCTGGGAAGCTGGAAACACCATATATTTT. Translating it yields CASSPWEAGNTIYF.

The chain uses TRBV5-8 and TRBJ2-7; a possible D gene is TRBD1 (7 bases). V was shortened by 10 bases and J by 6 bases, with 29 bases between the two germline ends. The CDR3 extends over 16 amino acids. Germline V CDR1 and CDR2: SGHTS, YDEGEE. The CDR3 nucleotides read TGTGCCTTTGCCCATGCAGGGGGAGGTTCCCCTGGCGAGCAGTACTTC. Encoded protein: CAFAHAGGGSPGEQYF.

This clonotype was seen ten or more times. The rearrangement joins TRBV21-1 to TRBJ2-7; the table gives TRBD1 as D, unverified against the DNA. TRBV21-1 is a pseudogene. The CDR3 sequence is 13 residues long. The CDR3 DNA reads TGTGCCAGCATCAAGGGACCGAACTACGAGCAGTACTTC. Translated, it gives CASIKGPNYEQYF.

This clonotype was counted at least ten times. The chain couples TRBV20-1 to TRBJ2-5, with TRBD2 as a possible D gene (6 bases). The germline V gene encodes CDR1 DFQATT and CDR2 SNEGSKA (reference sequence). V dropped 6 bases and J dropped 3 bases, with 17 bases sitting between them. The CDR3 totals 14 residues. CDR3 coding DNA: TGCAGTGCCGAGCACTCGGGCGGGAAAGAGACCCAGTACTTC. The encoded protein is CSAEHSGGKETQYF.

This clonotype was seen a few times. Given a much more abundant clone one base away, this may be a read error. This sequence joins TRBV7-2 and TRBJ2-6; 11 bases are shared with TRBD1. There are 16 residues in the CDR3. Germline V gene sequence: CDR1 SGHTA, CDR2 FQGNSA. Losses at the gene ends were 5 bases for V and 2 bases for J; bases not matched to a gene: 2. The CDR3 loop is CASSPGQGAGANVLTF. The CDR3 DNA reads TGTGCCAGCAGCCCGGGACAGGGGGCTGGGGCCAACGTCCTGACTTTC.

CDR3 in DNA: TGTGCCAGCAGCTTAAATGGGGGAATGAGCAATCAGCCCCAGCATTTT. It encodes CASSLNGGMSNQPQHF. V and J are TRBV11-2 and TRBJ1-5; D perhaps matches TRBD1 (5 bases). The CDR3 is 16 residues long. Between the trimmed V and J ends, which lost 2 bases and 1 base, there was a span of 12 bases. The germline V gene has CDR1 SGHAT and CDR2 FQNNGV.

This clonotype was seen more than once but under ten times. The CDR3 sequence is CASRKRDAYNEQFF. CDR3 in DNA: TGTGCCAGTCGTAAGCGGGACGCCTACAATGAGCAGTTCTTC. V and J are TRBV6-1 and TRBJ2-1, with 7 bases matching TRBD2. J was trimmed by 2 bases and V by 9 bases; bases with no gene match: 7. This CDR3 region has 14 residues. The V gene's germline CDR1 is MNHNS and CDR2 SASEGT.